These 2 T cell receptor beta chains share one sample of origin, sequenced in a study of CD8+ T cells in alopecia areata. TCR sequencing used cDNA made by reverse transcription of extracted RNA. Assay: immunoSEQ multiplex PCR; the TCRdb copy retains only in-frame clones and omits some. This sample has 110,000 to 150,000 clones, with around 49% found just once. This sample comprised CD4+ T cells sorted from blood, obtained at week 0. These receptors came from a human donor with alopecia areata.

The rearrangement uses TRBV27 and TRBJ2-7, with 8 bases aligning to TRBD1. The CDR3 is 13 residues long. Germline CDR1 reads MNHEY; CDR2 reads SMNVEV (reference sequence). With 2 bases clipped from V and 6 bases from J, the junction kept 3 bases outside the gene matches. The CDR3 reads CASSLAQGVEQYF. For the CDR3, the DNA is TGTGCCAGCAGTTTAGCACAGGGGGTCGAGCAGTACTTC.

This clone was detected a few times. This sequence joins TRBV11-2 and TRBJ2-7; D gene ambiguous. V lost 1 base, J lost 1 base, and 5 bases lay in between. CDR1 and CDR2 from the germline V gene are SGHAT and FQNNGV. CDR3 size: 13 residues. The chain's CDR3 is CASSLGGSYEQYF. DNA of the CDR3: TGTGCCAGCAGCTTAGGGGGTTCCTACGAGCAGTACTTC.